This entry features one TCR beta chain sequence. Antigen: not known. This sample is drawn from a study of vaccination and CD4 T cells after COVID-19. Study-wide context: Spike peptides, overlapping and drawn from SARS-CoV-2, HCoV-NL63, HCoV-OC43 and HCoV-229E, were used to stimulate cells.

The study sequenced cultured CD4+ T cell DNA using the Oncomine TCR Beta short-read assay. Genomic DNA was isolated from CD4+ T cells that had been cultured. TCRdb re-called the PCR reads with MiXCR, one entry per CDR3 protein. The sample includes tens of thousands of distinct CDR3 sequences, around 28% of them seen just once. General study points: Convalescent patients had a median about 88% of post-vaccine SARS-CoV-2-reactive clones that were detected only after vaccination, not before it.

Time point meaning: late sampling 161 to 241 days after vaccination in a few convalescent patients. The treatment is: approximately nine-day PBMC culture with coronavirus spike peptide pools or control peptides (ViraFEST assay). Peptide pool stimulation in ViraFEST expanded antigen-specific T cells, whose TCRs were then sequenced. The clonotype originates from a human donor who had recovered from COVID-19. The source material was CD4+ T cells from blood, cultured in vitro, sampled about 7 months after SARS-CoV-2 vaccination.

The CDR3 sequence is CASIRVGELPTDTQYF. The CDR3, as DNA: TGTGCCAGCATCCGCGTCGGGGAGCTCCCGACAGATACGCAGTATTTT. The chain uses TRBV6-1 and TRBJ2-3, with D possibly matching TRBD2 (5 bases). Per the germline V gene, CDR1 is MNHNS and CDR2 is SASEGT. The CDR3 has 16 residues. The germline V and J ends were trimmed by 7 bases and 3 bases, with 20 bases remaining between them.